Each of the 20 T cell receptor beta chains below was sequenced from the same sample in a study of blood T cell repertoires in COVID-19. Measured with immunoSEQ multiplex PCR; TCRdb has only the in-frame clones, and not every one. The table records just under 70,000 clones, 70% to 90% of them present only once. The sequenced sample was peripheral blood. These receptors were collected from a man aged 25 to 45 with acute or convalescent COVID-19.

The table lists this clone with a count of one. The chain joins TRBV27 to TRBJ1-4, with D unresolved. The V and J ends lost 2 bases and 0 bases respectively, with 7 bases between them. CDR3 length: 15 residues. CDR1 is MNHEY and CDR2 is SMNVEV in the germline V gene (reference sequence). The chain's CDR3 is CASSLRGTTNEKLFF. The CDR3 coding sequence is TGTGCCAGCAGTTTACGGGGTACAACTAATGAAAAACTGTTTTTT.

V and J are TRBV28 and TRBJ1-5; D uncertain. The CDR3 runs 11 residues. From germline, CDR1 is MDHEN and CDR2 SYDVKM. V lost 3 bases and J lost 6, with 3 bases in between. CDR3 in amino acids: CASSFSQPQHF. For the CDR3, the DNA is TGTGCCAGCAGTTTTAGTCAGCCCCAGCATTTT.

The V and J genes are TRBV19 and TRBJ2-3; 8 bases map to TRBD2. The CDR3 is made up of 17 amino acids. After removal of 3 bases from V and 4 bases from J, the junction contained 12 bases not matched to a gene. Per the germline V gene, CDR1 is LNHDA and CDR2 is SQIVND (reference sequence). The CDR3 DNA reads TGTGCCAGTAGTATGGGGGTCGGTGGACTAGCCTCAGATACGCAGTATTTT. The encoded protein is CASSMGVGGLASDTQYF. The full variable domain, its missing parts supplied by reference TRBV19 and TRBJ2-3, is DGGITQSPKYLFRKEGQNVTLSCEQNLNHDAMYWYRQDPGQGLRLIYYSQIVNDFQKGDIAEGYSVSREKKESFPLTVTSAQKNPTAFYLCASSMGVGGLASDTQYFGPGTRLTVL.

V usage is TRBV20-1 and J usage is TRBJ2-2, with TRBD2 matching 7 bases. After removal of 6 bases from V and 5 bases from J, the junction contained 12 bases not matched to a gene. Germline CDR1 reads DFQATT; CDR2 reads SNEGSKA (reference sequence). The CDR3 loop spans 15 amino acids. In nucleotides, the CDR3 is TGCAGTGCAAGTCAAGTGGGAGGGAGAACCGGGGAGCTGTTTTTT. It yields the protein CSASQVGGRTGELFF.

The chain uses TRBV4-1 and TRBJ2-5; D might be TRBD2 (6 bases). Germline-derived CDR1 and CDR2 are MGHRA and YSYEKL. V lost 4 bases and J lost 3, with 12 bases in between. The CDR3 contains 14 residues. CDR3 DNA: TGCGCCAGCAGCCTTTCTAGCGTTGAAGAGACCCAGTACTTC. The encoded protein is CASSLSSVEETQYF.

This clone was seen only a few times. The rearrangement uses TRBV28 and TRBJ1-4, with D unclear. CDR3 length equals 16 residues. Germline lookup yields CDR1 MDHEN and CDR2 SYDVKM. V lost 4 bases and J lost 7, with 19 bases in between. The CDR3 nucleotides are TGTGCCAGCAGTTCCCCCCCACTTTCGACGGGTGAAAAACTGTTTTTT. Translation gives CASSSPPLSTGEKLFF.

The rearrangement uses TRBV15 and TRBJ2-5; D unresolved. Trimming pared 2 bases from V and 3 bases from J, leaving 7 bases between. Germline V gene sequence: CDR1 LNHNV, CDR2 YYDKDF (reference sequence). The CDR3 has 13 residues. Here the CDR3 reads CATSRSPEETQYF. In nucleotides, the CDR3 is TGTGCCACCAGCAGATCTCCGGAAGAGACCCAGTACTTC.

The genes are TRBV5-1 and TRBJ2-7; D not resolved. CDR1 is SGHRS, CDR2 YFSETQ, per germline. CDR3 length equals 13 residues. V gave up 4 bases and J gave up 2 bases, with 10 bases separating them. The CDR3 here is CASSHDFPYEQYF. For the CDR3, the DNA is TGCGCCAGCAGCCATGACTTCCCCTACGAGCAGTACTTC.

This chain joins TRBV28 and TRBJ2-1, with 11 bases aligning to TRBD2. The V segment lost 5 bases and the J segment 4 bases; nucleotides outside the gene matches: 7. Germline values: CDR1 MDHEN, CDR2 SYDVKM. The CDR3 has 16 residues. CDR3 DNA sequence: TGTGCCAGCAGTCCCCGGACTAGCGGGTTTTACAATGAGCAGTTCTTC. Protein: CASSPRTSGFYNEQFF.

This rearrangement joins TRBV29-1 to TRBJ2-5, with D unclear. Germline V gene lookup returns CDR1 SQVTM and CDR2 ANQGSEA. The CDR3 length is 13 residues. Trimming cost V 4 bases and J 2 bases, with 11 bases left between them. The CDR3 here is CSVVGGHQETQYF. The CDR3 DNA reads as TGCAGCGTTGTCGGCGGCCATCAAGAGACCCAGTACTTC. The full variable domain, its missing parts supplied by reference TRBV29-1 and TRBJ2-5, is SAVISQKPSRDICQRGTSLTIQCQVDSQVTMMFWYRQQPGQSLTLIATANQGSEATYESGFVIDKFPISRPNLTFSTLTVSNMSPEDSSIYLCSVVGGHQETQYFGPGTRLLVL.

This clone appeared a single time. The CDR3 DNA sequence: TGTGCCAGCAGTGTACTGAGCTCCTACAATGAGCAGTTCTTC. Its protein is CASSVLSSYNEQFF. The genes are TRBV28 and TRBJ2-1, with D uncertain. Germline assignment: CDR1 MDHEN and CDR2 SYDVKM. The CDR3 runs to 14 residues. V dropped 5 bases and J dropped 0 bases, with 8 bases sitting between them.

This chain uses TRBV1 with TRBJ2-4; the table's TRBD2 call for D was not verified on the DNA. TRBV1 corresponds to a pseudogene. This CDR3 comprises 15 residues. The chain's CDR3 is CTTLLAGGGLGIQYF. As DNA, the CDR3 is TGCACCACCCTACTAGCGGGAGGGGGCTTGGGCATTCAGTACTTC.

The V gene is TRBV24-1, the J gene TRBJ2-1; D may be TRBD1 (5 bases). V lost 1 base, J lost 6 bases, and 12 bases lay in between. Looked up from germline, CDR1 is KGHDR and CDR2 is SFDVKD. The CDR3 is made up of 15 amino acids. CDR3 loop: CATSDLRQGGNEQFF. The CDR3 DNA is TGTGCCACCAGTGATTTAAGGCAGGGCGGCAATGAGCAGTTCTTC.

The chain recombines TRBV28 with TRBJ2-7, with 13 bases fitting TRBD2. V lost 4 bases and J lost 3; bases outside the gene matches: 6. The CDR3 loop spans 16 amino acids. CDR1 is MDHEN, CDR2 SYDVKM, per germline. The CDR3 DNA reads as TGTGCCAGCAGTTCGCCGACTAGCGGGAGGCTCTACGAGCAGTACTTC. As protein: CASSSPTSGRLYEQYF.

This clone was counted between two and nine times. The chain joins TRBV7-9 to TRBJ2-7, with D possibly matching TRBD2 (5 bases). V was cut by 4 bases and J by 3 bases, with 16 bases left in between. Germline assignment: CDR1 SEHNR and CDR2 FQNEAQ (reference sequence). The CDR3 has 15 amino acids. The CDR3 region is CASSSQGRADYEQYF. The CDR3 DNA reads as TGTGCCAGCAGCTCCCAAGGGAGAGCAGACTACGAGCAGTACTTC.

The V call is TRBV10-3, the J call TRBJ2-1; a weak D match, TRBD1 (7 bases). Germline CDR1 ENHRY, CDR2 SYGVKD. The V end lost 2 bases, the J end lost 7 bases, and 12 bases lay between the germline ends. This CDR3 has 14 amino acids. The CDR3: CAISEQGGENEQFF. DNA for the CDR3: TGTGCCATCAGTGAGCAGGGGGGAGAGAATGAGCAGTTCTTC.

The rearrangement uses TRBV5-6 and TRBJ2-7, with 12 bases fitting TRBD2. The germline V gene encodes CDR1 SGHDT and CDR2 YYEEEE. Trimming took 0 bases from V and 3 from J; bases not matched to a gene: 4. The CDR3 spans 16 residues. Written as DNA, the CDR3 is TGTGCCAGCAGCTTGGGGACTAGCGGGGAGGGCTACGAGCAGTACTTC. It encodes CASSLGTSGEGYEQYF.

The V and J genes are TRBV4-1 and TRBJ2-6; 12 bases fit TRBD1. Trimming took 5 bases from V and 4 from J; bases not matched to a gene: 6. This CDR3 contains 17 residues. Germline-derived CDR1 and CDR2 are MGHRA and YSYEKL. CDR3 sequence (DNA): TGCGCCAGCAGCATCCGGGACAGGGGGCTCGGGGCCAACGTCCTGACTTTC. This encodes CASSIRDRGLGANVLTF.

In this sample, this clone turned up a few times. The chain's CDR3 is CASRKTRGLPYGSYEQYF. CDR3 bases: TGCGCCAGCAGAAAGACTAGGGGGCTTCCCTATGGGTCTTACGAGCAGTACTTC. The J gene is TRBJ2-7, the V gene TRBV10-2, with D perhaps matching TRBD1 (7 bases). Trimming cost V 6 bases and J 4 bases, with 28 bases left between them. The CDR3 is 18 residues long. Germline loops: CDR1 WSHSY, CDR2 SAAADI.

This clone was seen a few times. The chain uses TRBV28 and TRBJ1-3, with D perhaps TRBD1 (6 bases). This CDR3 region has 15 residues. Germline CDR1 MDHEN, CDR2 SYDVKM. V was shortened by 6 bases and J by 0 bases, with 12 bases between the two germline ends. CDR3 nucleotides: TGTGCCAGCAGAAACCGGGACACCTCTGGAAACACCATATATTTT. It codes for CASRNRDTSGNTIYF.